This T cell receptor (beta chain) was captured in a study of OX40 agonist ivuxolimab in advanced cancers. Overall study: Intravenous ivuxolimab at 0.01 to 10 mg/kg was given to patients every 2 weeks. Those enrolled were 82.7% male, with a mean age of approximately 60 years and ages from about 20 to 90.

Here immunoSEQ multiplex PCR was the method, and the copy in TCRdb shows in-frame clones only, minus some. The sample lists tens of thousands of clones, 65% to 90% occurring once. Blood draws occurred at baseline, cycle 4 day 1, and cycle 7 day 1. Whole-study results and caveats: CD8+ T cells showed, on average, more clonal expansion than CD4+ cells.

Remarks on this clone: Its antigen remains unknown.

Germline loops: CDR1 SGHAT, CDR2 FQDESV (reference sequence). Trimming cost V 5 bases and J 7 bases; bases outside gene matches: 4. The CDR3 is 14 residues long. The clonotype was recovered from an adult with an advanced solid tumor such as melanoma, head and neck, liver or kidney cancer. The sample was CD4+ or CD8+ T cells sorted from blood, taken in a trial of the OX40 agonist ivuxolimab. J is TRBJ1-6 and V is TRBV11-1; 8 bases are shared with TRBD1. The CDR3 DNA reads as TGTGCCAGCAGCGACAGGGGAGGGAATTCACCCCTCCACTTT. As protein: CASSDRGGNSPLHF.